The following is a T cell receptor beta chain sequence with its context. The data stem from a study of blood T cell repertoires in COVID-19. Study-level background: There were acute and convalescent COVID-19 samples, and they came from the United States, Italy and Spain. PBMCs, B-cell-depleted T cells, or T cells provided the cDNA or gDNA that made up the material.

V dropped 9 bases and J dropped 0 bases, with 9 bases sitting between them. From germline, CDR1 is SNHLY and CDR2 FYNNEI. This CDR3 comprises 13 residues. Authors' analysis steps: Nucleated cell number was recorded as an estimate derived from reference gene primer amplification. The data were produced by immunoSEQ multiplex PCR, yet TCRdb's version contains in-frame clones alone and is incomplete. V, J and clone size are those of that table, while D and trimming were read from the DNA. The sample lists over 250,000 clones, around 87% occurring once. The V and J genes are TRBV2 and TRBJ1-3, with D uncertain. The receptor was derived from a woman between 50 and 59 years old with acute or convalescent COVID-19. The sample was peripheral blood. The CDR3 region is CASSASSGNTIYF. CDR3 nucleotide sequence: TGTGCCAGTTCAGCTAGCTCTGGAAACACCATATATTTT.